These T cell receptor beta chains were read from a single sample in a study of T cells in Graves' hyperthyroidism and ophthalmopathy. Using its own MiXCR run on the multiplex PCR reads, TCRdb lists one record per CDR3 protein. The table has 690,000 or so distinct CDR3 sequences, over 15% seen once; the top ten hold around 15%. The sequencing input was blood. The receptors originated from a woman in her 50s with Graves' hyperthyroidism that later progressed to Graves' ophthalmopathy. The CDR3 runs from the conserved cysteine through the conserved F or W. D genes are given only for firm matches. Rows give clone size only sometimes, using once, few, many, or a class for an expanded clone.

V	size	D	J	CDR3	DNA
TRBV4-1	few	.	TRBJ1-2	CASSQDDSRGGYGYTF	TGCGCCAGCAGCCAAGATGACTCGAGAGGGGGCTATGGCTACACCTTC
TRBV11-2	.	.	TRBJ1-1	CASTTTVYTEAFF	TGTGCCAGTACCACAACAGTGTACACTGAAGCTTTCTTT
TRBV7-9	few	.	TRBJ2-3	CASSLNQFDTSTDTQYF	TGTGCCAGCAGCTTAAATCAGTTCGACACGAGCACAGATACGCAGTATTTT
TRBV6-1	many	TRBD1	TRBJ2-7	CASSETGGINEQYF	TGTGCCAGCAGTGAGACAGGGGGCATCAACGAGCAGTACTTC
TRBV27	.	.	TRBJ2-5	CASSLARYQETQYF	TGTGCCAGCAGTTTAGCCCGGTACCAAGAGACCCAGTACTTC
TRBV6-1	few	.	TRBJ2-7	CASSPTDSGYEQYF	TGTGCCAGCAGTCCGACCGACTCGGGCTACGAGCAGTACTTC
TRBV3-1	.	.	TRBJ2-2	CASSRGGGPGELFF	TGTGCCAGCAGCCGTGGAGGGGGCCCCGGGGAGCTGTTTTTT
TRBV6-2/TRBV6-3	many	TRBD1	TRBJ1-6	CASSYSYRGPDNSPLHF	TGTGCCAGCAGTTACTCGTACAGGGGGCCGGATAATTCACCCCTCCACTTT
TRBV29-1	.	.	TRBJ1-5	CSVGAAIYQPQHF	TGCAGCGTTGGCGCCGCAATCTATCAGCCCCAGCATTTT
TRBV14	.	.	TRBJ2-2	CASSQTHPAWTGGLFF	TGTGCCAGCAGCCAAACACACCCAGCGTGGACCGGGGGGCTGTTTTTT
TRBV5-1	many	.	TRBJ2-1	CASSLDKLTYNEQFF	TGCGCCAGCAGCTTGGACAAACTTACCTACAATGAGCAGTTCTTC